This T cell receptor beta chain was documented in a study of T cell responses to AZD1222 COVID-19 vaccine. General study results and limits: Among those given AZD1222, only six or seven were seropositive at baseline. It was only after the peak T cell response that any repertoires were sampled. Spike-specific TCR breadth and depth grew following two AZD1222 doses. Mostly white British, mostly female donors; authors suggested clonal diversity may be underestimated.

As concerns this clone: Its antigen is as yet unknown.

Repertoires were generated with immunoSEQ multiplex PCR, while TCRdb's copy carries only in-frame clones and drops some. This table holds roughly 140,000 clones, approximately 90% found once. Germline CDR1 reads LGHDT; CDR2 reads YNNKEL (reference sequence). V lost 2 bases, J lost 5 bases, and 18 bases lay in between. The CDR3 totals 16 residues. The receptor comes from an adult who received the AZD1222 COVID-19 vaccine. V is TRBV3-1 (or the pseudogene TRBV3-2) and J is TRBJ2-5; D gene ambiguous. The sample was peripheral blood, taken 28 days after the second AZD1222 dose. CDR3 coding DNA: TGTGCCAGCAGCCAAATGGCAACCCCTATGGGGGAGACCCAGTACTTC. Encoded protein: CASSQMATPMGETQYF.